A single sample gave rise to the 18 T cell receptor beta chains below, sequenced in a study of blood T cells in healthy people across ages. Sample-barcoded 5' priming and a J-beta primer mix drove a second PCR of roughly 6 to 12 cycles. TCRdb ran MiXCR on the 5' RACE reads and lists one entry per CDR3 protein. The data hold roughly 1,100,000 distinct CDR3 sequences, with 25% observed a single time. This same sample was also part of a study on T cells of mothers and their children.

The source material was blood. These receptors were obtained from a girl between 2 and 10 years old in good health.

With respect to this clonotype: Germline and junction disagree at one end, which may indicate a read error. The chain combines TRBV7-9 with TRBJ2-7; D is undetermined. This CDR3 is built from 13 residues. Germline V gene data show CDR1 as SEHNR and CDR2 as FQNEAQ (reference sequence). As DNA, the CDR3 is TGTACCAGCAGCTTGAGCCCCTCCTACGAGCGGTACTTC. It yields the protein CTSSLSPSYERYF.

This clonotype appeared a few times. V gene TRBV7-9 combines with J gene TRBJ2-5; D is ambiguous. The J call is doubtful: the DNA matches TRBJ2-7 better. The CDR3 runs 12 residues. Germline CDR1 and CDR2: SEHNR and FQNEAQ (reference sequence). DNA for the CDR3: TGTGCCAGCAGCGATGGGACCTACGAGCAGTACTTC. As protein: CASSDGTYEQYF.

This clonotype showed up just a few times. This chain connects TRBV6-1 to TRBJ1-1, with a possible D match to TRBD1 (6 bases). The V end lost 3 bases, the J end lost 1 base, and 9 bases lay between the germline ends. This CDR3 region has 14 residues. Per the germline V gene, CDR1 is MNHNS and CDR2 is SASEGT. The DNA for the CDR3 is TGTGCCAGCAGTGACGGACAGACGAACACTGAAGCTTTCTTT. The encoded protein is CASSDGQTNTEAFF.

The chain joins TRBV29-1 to TRBJ2-5; no clear D gene. Trimming stripped 7 bases from V and 1 base from J, with 13 bases between. Germline-derived CDR1 and CDR2 are SQVTM and ANQGSEA. This CDR3 region has 13 residues. The chain's CDR3 is CSGRGRFQETQYF. The CDR3 DNA reads TGCAGCGGGAGAGGACGGTTCCAAGAGACCCAGTACTTC.

The chain links TRBV12-3 or TRBV12-4 to TRBJ2-7; 12 nucleotides match TRBD2. The V gene end was trimmed by 5 bases and the J gene end by 6 bases; junction bases not matched to a gene: 14. CDR3 length: 17 residues. Written as DNA, the CDR3 is TGTGCCAGCAGTCCCGTTGGACTAGCGGGGAAGTCGCTCGAGCAGTACTTC. It translates to CASSPVGLAGKSLEQYF.

This clonotype was seen only a few times. CDR3 amino acids: CASRGGLDWRGITEAFF. CDR3 nucleotides: TGTGCCAGCAGGGGGGGGCTCGACTGGCGGGGGATAACTGAAGCTTTCTTT. The rearrangement uses TRBV28 and TRBJ1-1; possible D gene TRBD1, 6 bases. Trimming pared 6 bases from V and 5 bases from J, leaving 25 bases between. The CDR3 spans 17 residues. CDR1 is MDHEN and CDR2 is SYDVKM in the germline V gene.

This rearrangement joins TRBV7-3 to TRBJ2-1, with 10 nucleotides matching TRBD2. From germline, CDR1 is SGHTA and CDR2 FQGTGA. The junction had 3 bases not matched to a gene; V was cut back by 0 bases and J by 4 bases. CDR3 length: 16 amino acids. CDR3 protein: CASSLTLAGAYNEQFF. In nucleotides, the CDR3 is TGTGCCAGCAGCTTAACCCTAGCGGGGGCTTACAATGAGCAGTTCTTC.

The J gene is TRBJ2-7, the V gene TRBV7-9, with D possibly called TRBD1 or TRBD2 (6 bases each). CDR3 length: 14 amino acids. Deletions cut 8 bases from V and 4 bases from J, with 18 bases between. The germline CDR1 and CDR2 sequences are SEHNR and FQNEAQ (reference sequence). Here the CDR3 DNA reads TGTGCCAGCTCTACAGCCGGGGGCCCATACGAGCAGTACTTC. It is translated as CASSTAGGPYEQYF. Variable domain in full (rest from reference TRBV7-9 and TRBJ2-7): DTGVSQNPRHKITKRGQNVTFRCDPISEHNRLYWYRQTLGQGPEFLTYFQNEAQLEKSRLLSDRFSAERPKGSFSTLEIQRTEQGDSAMYLCASSTAGGPYEQYFGPGTRLTVT.

This clonotype was detected only a few times. The chain links TRBV20-1 to TRBJ1-5; D unclear. This CDR3 region has 13 residues. Trimming left V 3 bases short and J 4 bases short, with 10 bases between. CDR1 and CDR2 from the germline V gene are DFQATT and SNEGSKA (reference sequence). CDR3 nucleotides: TGCAGTGCTAGGGGCAGCCGAAATCAGCCCCAGCATTTT. Protein: CSARGSRNQPQHF.

The chain carries TRBV12-3 or TRBV12-4 and TRBJ2-5; TRBD2 matches at 13 bases. The V and J ends lost 6 bases and 3 bases, in that order; junction bases with no gene match: 7. The CDR3 spans 16 residues. The CDR3 DNA reads as TGTGCCAGCAGCCTAGGACTAGCGGGGGAGGAAGAGACCCAGTACTTC. It translates to CASSLGLAGEEETQYF.

CDR3 in amino acids: CASGRQQMRTEAFF. In nucleotides, the CDR3 is TGTGCCAGCGGACGACAGCAGATGAGGACTGAAGCTTTCTTT. This sequence joins TRBV27 and TRBJ1-1; a weak D match, TRBD1 (5 bases). Trimming removed 8 bases at V and 5 bases at J, with 18 bases between. This CDR3 contains 14 residues. Germline V lookup: CDR1 MNHEY, CDR2 SMNVEV (reference sequence).

The chain recombines TRBV7-3 with TRBJ2-4, with a tentative D call TRBD1 (5 bases). The germline V gene has CDR1 SGHTA and CDR2 FQGTGA. The CDR3 covers 16 residues. Trimming cost V 2 bases and J 0 bases, with 11 bases left between them. CDR3 protein: CASSLEDKLAKNIQYF. The CDR3 region has the DNA TGTGCCAGCAGCTTAGAGGACAAACTAGCCAAAAACATTCAGTACTTC. Full variable domain (missing parts from reference TRBV7-3 and TRBJ2-4): GAGVSQTPSNKVTEKGKYVELRCDPISGHTALYWYRQSLGQGPEFLIYFQGTGAADDSGLPNDRFFAVRPEGSVSTLKIQRTERGDSAVYLCASSLEDKLAKNIQYFGAGTRLSVL.

This sequence joins TRBV4-1 and TRBJ2-7, with D perhaps assigned TRBD1 or TRBD2 (5 bases each). CDR1 and CDR2 (germline): MGHRA, YSYEKL. The CDR3 spans 15 residues. Trimming cost V 1 base and J 7 bases, with 17 bases left between them. The CDR3 DNA follows: TGCGCCAGCAGCCAAGTGTCTGTGGGGGTCACAGAGCAGTACTTC. It specifies CASSQVSVGVTEQYF.

This clonotype was observed a few times. DNA for the CDR3: TGTGCCAGCAGTTTAAGCGGGAGGGGAGGCGAGCAGTACTTC. Its translation is CASSLSGRGGEQYF. This sequence joins TRBV28 and TRBJ2-1; 10 positions match TRBD2. The end of the DNA fits TRBJ2-7 better, so the J call may be wrong. The CDR3 totals 14 residues. Germline V gene lookup returns CDR1 MDHEN and CDR2 SYDVKM.

This clonotype appeared a few times. The chain recombines TRBV6-2 or TRBV6-3 with TRBJ2-1, with D possibly being TRBD2 (6 bases). The V gene lost 4 bases and the J gene lost 10 bases, with 14 bases spanning the gap. Germline CDR1 reads MNHEY; CDR2 reads SVGEGT. The CDR3 runs 13 residues. CDR3: CASSFPSGDEQFF. The DNA for the CDR3 is TGTGCCAGCAGTTTTCCTTCGGGGGACGAGCAGTTCTTC.

V is TRBV10-3 and J is TRBJ1-1, with a tentative D call TRBD1 (6 bases). V was clipped by 7 bases and J by 1 base, with 10 bases between them. The germline V gene encodes CDR1 ENHRY and CDR2 SYGVKD. The CDR3 runs to 13 residues. CDR3 coding DNA: TGTGCCATCACAGAGGGACAGAACACTGAAGCTTTCTTT. The encoded protein is CAITEGQNTEAFF.

This clonotype has only a few counts. The rearrangement links TRBV7-9 to TRBJ2-7, with D maybe TRBD1 (6 bases). Germline V gene lookup returns CDR1 SEHNR and CDR2 FQNEAQ (reference sequence). Trimming shortened V by 7 bases and J by 2 bases, and 12 bases separated the two germline ends. There are 13 residues in the CDR3. Written as DNA, the CDR3 is TGTGCCAGCAACAGGGACAATGCCTACGAGCAGTACTTC. Encoded protein: CASNRDNAYEQYF.

This clonotype was seen a few times. V gene TRBV24-1 combines with J gene TRBJ2-3; possible D gene TRBD2, 6 bases. The CDR3 is made up of 15 amino acids. Germline CDR1 reads KGHDR; CDR2 reads SFDVKD. Trimming took 3 bases from V and 2 from J, leaving 11 bases between them. The CDR3 here is CATSDRGGITDTQYF. CDR3 DNA sequence: TGTGCCACCAGTGATCGTGGGGGGATCACAGATACGCAGTATTTT.